This T cell receptor beta chain was identified in a study of graft-versus-host responses after intestinal transplantation. On the study more broadly: Induction using anti-thymocyte globulin, followed by tacrolimus and steroids for roughly 3 years, was given to all recipients. Regarding the study as a whole: Allografts of one patient group, those with graft-donor T cell macrochimerism, had high graft-versus-host to host-versus-graft clonal ratios.

Worth noting for this clone: Its specificity is unknown.

The CDR3 loop spans 13 amino acids. The V gene's germline CDR1 is MNHEY and CDR2 SMNVEV (reference sequence). The V end was cut by 3 bases, the J end by 6 bases, with 6 bases between. Here immunoSEQ multiplex PCR was the method, and the copy in TCRdb shows in-frame clones only, minus some. The sample shows approximately 92,000 clones, approximately 90% of them seen only once. The specimen was unstimulated CD8+ T cells sorted from spleen or lymph node cells, collected before intestinal transplant. This chain links TRBV27 with TRBJ1-6; a possible D gene is TRBD1 (5 bases). This sequence was found in a human donor who received an intestinal transplant. The CDR3 region has the DNA TGTGCCAGCAGTTTGGGGACTAATTCACCCCTCCACTTT. This gives the protein CASSLGTNSPLHF.